The 21 T cell receptor beta chains given below trace back to one sample, sequenced in a study of OX40 agonist ivuxolimab in advanced cancers. Libraries were prepared by immunoSEQ multiplex PCR; TCRdb keeps only in-frame clonotypes and omits some of them. The table shows 60,000 to 80,000 clones, with 92% occurring only once. Source: CD4+ or CD8+ T cells sorted from blood, taken in a trial of the OX40 agonist ivuxolimab. Every receptor here comes from an adult with an advanced solid tumor such as melanoma, head and neck, liver or kidney cancer.

The chain joins TRBV9 to TRBJ2-1; 7 bases fit TRBD1. From germline, CDR1 is SGDLS and CDR2 YYNGEE. J was trimmed by 15 bases and V by 4 bases; bases with no gene match: 7. The CDR3 extends over 11 amino acids. The CDR3 DNA follows: TGTGCCAGCAGCTCCGGACAGGCGAGGTTCTTC. It is translated as CASSSGQARFF. Looking up the rest from reference TRBV9 and TRBJ2-1 gives the full variable domain: DSGVTQTPKHLITATGQRVTLRCSPRSGDLSVYWYQQSLDQGLQFLIQYYNGEERAKGNILERFSAQQFPDLHSELNLSSLELGDSALYFCASSSGQARFFGPGTRLTVL.

This chain joins TRBV6-5 and TRBJ2-7; unclear D gene. Germline V gene sequence: CDR1 MNHEY, CDR2 SVGAGI. The V and J ends lost 0 bases and 0 bases respectively, with 12 bases between them. The CDR3 covers 16 residues. CDR3 region: CASSYSMPGRSYEQYF. CDR3 DNA sequence: TGTGCCAGCAGTTACTCTATGCCAGGCCGCTCCTACGAGCAGTACTTC.

This chain connects TRBV9 to TRBJ1-3; D is ambiguous. Germline V gives CDR1 SGDLS, CDR2 YYNGEE. This CDR3 is 12 amino acids long. The V gene lost 6 bases and the J gene lost 2 bases, with 6 bases spanning the gap. In nucleotides, the CDR3 is TGTGCCAGCATATCACCTGGAAACACCATATATTTT. This gives the protein CASISPGNTIYF.

This chain connects TRBV7-2 to TRBJ2-3, with 8 bases identical to TRBD1. CDR3 length: 14 amino acids. The V gene's germline CDR1 is SGHTA and CDR2 FQGNSA. The V and J ends lost 5 bases and 4 bases, in that order; junction bases with no gene match: 5. The CDR3 nucleotides read TGTGCCAGCAGCCCCGGACAGGGACCAGATACGCAGTATTTT. It codes for CASSPGQGPDTQYF.

V and J are TRBV7-2 and TRBJ2-7; 11 bases agree with TRBD2. V trimming: 1 base; J trimming: 3 bases; junction bases outside the gene matches: 5. Germline V CDR1 and CDR2: SGHTA, FQGNSA. The CDR3 has 16 residues. CDR3 protein: CASSLGTSGSIYEQYF. The CDR3 DNA reads as TGTGCCAGCAGCTTAGGTACTAGCGGGAGTATCTACGAGCAGTACTTC.

The chain links TRBV27 to TRBJ1-3; D gene ambiguous. V was clipped by 0 bases and J by 4 bases, with 7 bases between them. Germline V gene lookup returns CDR1 MNHEY and CDR2 SMNVEV (reference sequence). The CDR3 spans 14 residues. In DNA, the CDR3 is TGTGCCAGCAGTTTATCCGGGCAGGGAAACACCATATATTTT. Encoded protein: CASSLSGQGNTIYF.

The chain joins TRBV28 to TRBJ2-5; tentative D call: TRBD2 (6 bases). Trimming stripped 4 bases from V and 0 bases from J, with 12 bases between. Per the germline V gene, CDR1 is MDHEN and CDR2 is SYDVKM. This CDR3 region has 15 residues. CDR3 nucleotides: TGTGCCAGCAGTTCCTTACTAGCATACCAAGAGACCCAGTACTTC. Translated, it gives CASSSLLAYQETQYF.

The chain couples TRBV19 to TRBJ1-5; 8 nucleotides line up with TRBD1. V gave up 5 bases and J gave up 1 base; unmatched junction bases: 7. Germline V gene sequence: CDR1 LNHDA, CDR2 SQIVND (reference sequence). This CDR3 is built from 16 residues. This CDR3 reads CASSPPDRGSNQPQHF. CDR3 nucleotide sequence: TGTGCCAGTAGTCCCCCCGACAGGGGAAGCAATCAGCCCCAGCATTTT.

The chain carries TRBV19 and TRBJ1-5; TRBD1 might be the D (5 bases). Trimming cost V 1 base and J 6 bases, with 16 bases left between them. The CDR3 extends over 16 amino acids. Germline lookup yields CDR1 LNHDA and CDR2 SQIVND (reference sequence). The CDR3 DNA reads TGTGCCAGTAGTATAGCCGCAGGGTCGGTATTTCAGCCCCAGCATTTT. The encoded protein is CASSIAAGSVFQPQHF.

The CDR3 loop reads CASSPGSGRTDTQYF. CDR3 bases: TGTGCCAGCAGCCCCGGTAGCGGGAGAACAGATACGCAGTATTTT. V gene TRBV13 combines with J gene TRBJ2-3; the match to TRBD2 covers 9 bases. V was pared by 5 bases and J by 3 bases, with 6 bases of the junction left unmatched. Germline assignment: CDR1 PRHDT and CDR2 FYEKMQ (reference sequence). CDR3 length: 15 amino acids.

The chain links TRBV6-6 to TRBJ2-2, with 12 positions matching TRBD2. Unmatched junction bases numbered 5, after V lost 6 bases and J lost 6 bases. Germline-derived CDR1 and CDR2 are MNHNY and SVGAGI (reference sequence). The CDR3 is made up of 15 amino acids. CDR3 sequence reads: CASRILAGGPGELFF. The DNA for the CDR3 is TGTGCCAGCAGAATACTAGCGGGAGGCCCCGGGGAGCTGTTTTTT.

The gene calls are TRBV5-1 and TRBJ2-3, with a weak D call TRBD2 (6 bases). The germline V gene has CDR1 SGHRS and CDR2 YFSETQ. This CDR3 spans 15 amino acids. Trimming removed 0 bases at V and 2 bases at J, with 10 bases between. This chain's CDR3 is CASSLVSGNTDTQYF. The CDR3 region has the DNA TGCGCCAGCAGCTTGGTTAGCGGAAACACAGATACGCAGTATTTT.

The gene calls are TRBV19 and TRBJ1-2, with 7 bases matching TRBD1. Germline assignment: CDR1 LNHDA and CDR2 SQIVND (reference sequence). V was pared by 4 bases and J by 9 bases, with 5 bases of the junction left unmatched. This CDR3 contains 12 residues. The CDR3 protein is CASSTGGRSYTF. CDR3 DNA: TGTGCCAGTAGTACAGGGGGGAGAAGCTACACCTTC. Looking up the rest from reference TRBV19 and TRBJ1-2 gives the full variable domain: DGGITQSPKYLFRKEGQNVTLSCEQNLNHDAMYWYRQDPGQGLRLIYYSQIVNDFQKGDIAEGYSVSREKKESFPLTVTSAQKNPTAFYLCASSTGGRSYTFGSGTRLTVV.

The chain uses TRBV27 and TRBJ2-3; 11 positions match TRBD2. V lost 5 bases and J lost 5; bases outside the gene matches: 15. CDR1 and CDR2 (germline): MNHEY, SMNVEV (reference sequence). This CDR3 region has 18 residues. The CDR3 loop is CASSLIPYLAGGGDTQYF. CDR3 sequence (DNA): TGTGCCAGCAGTCTTATCCCTTACTTAGCGGGAGGGGGAGATACGCAGTATTTT.

The chain uses TRBV27 and TRBJ2-7; perhaps TRBD1 as D (7 bases). V was trimmed by 1 base and J by 2 bases, leaving 12 bases between them. The CDR3 loop spans 15 amino acids. Germline V gene data show CDR1 as MNHEY and CDR2 as SMNVEV (reference sequence). CDR3 amino acids: CASSLYPGGPYEQYF. The CDR3 DNA is TGTGCCAGCAGTTTATACCCAGGGGGGCCCTACGAGCAGTACTTC.

In this sample, this clone turned up once. The chain couples TRBV21-1 to TRBJ2-2; the D call TRBD2 from the table was never checked on the DNA. TRBV21-1 is classified as a pseudogene. The CDR3 sequence is 20 residues long. The CDR3 loop is CASSKARGLLVSANTGELFF. CDR3 DNA sequence: TGTGCCAGCAGCAAAGCAAGGGGACTCCTAGTATCCGCGAACACCGGGGAGCTGTTTTTT.

This sequence joins TRBV29-1 and TRBJ1-2; D not resolved. V gave up 6 bases and J gave up 0 bases, with 11 bases separating them. The CDR3 is 13 residues long. Germline V gene lookup returns CDR1 SQVTM and CDR2 ANQGSEA. The CDR3 nucleotides are TGCAGCGTCAGCCGACCTGCTAACTATGGCTACACCTTC. Its translation: CSVSRPANYGYTF.

V and J are TRBV6-5 and TRBJ2-7; D remains ambiguous. This CDR3 is 14 amino acids long. Looked up from germline, CDR1 is MNHEY and CDR2 is SVGAGI. The V and J ends lost 5 bases and 3 bases respectively, with 14 bases between them. The CDR3 sequence: CASSSSWNNYEQYF. The CDR3 DNA follows: TGTGCCAGCAGTAGTTCTTGGAACAACTACGAGCAGTACTTC.

V gene TRBV5-1 combines with J gene TRBJ2-1; perhaps TRBD2 as D (6 bases). V shed 4 bases and J shed 1 base, with 9 bases lying between them. CDR3 length: 14 amino acids. Per the germline V gene, CDR1 is SGHRS and CDR2 is YFSETQ. The DNA of the CDR3 is TGCGCCAGCAGCCGACTAGATTCCTACAATGAGCAGTTCTTC. Its translation is CASSRLDSYNEQFF.

The chain carries TRBV15 and TRBJ1-1; weak D call: TRBD1 (6 bases). Trimming stripped 5 bases from V and 0 bases from J, with 25 bases between. Germline V gives CDR1 LNHNV, CDR2 YYDKDF (reference sequence). The CDR3 is 19 amino acids. Here the CDR3 DNA reads TGTGCCACCAGCTCAAGGGGAGGTTTCGGGGGGGCATTGAACACTGAAGCTTTCTTT. This encodes CATSSRGGFGGALNTEAFF.

The V call is TRBV2, the J call TRBJ2-7, with 8 bases lining up with TRBD2. CDR1 is SNHLY, CDR2 FYNNEI, per germline. The CDR3 has 16 residues. Germline trimming cut 7 bases from V and 3 bases from J; bases unmatched to any gene: 14. The CDR3 protein is CASNRKEAGGGYEQYF. In DNA, the CDR3 is TGTGCCAGCAACCGAAAGGAGGCGGGGGGAGGCTACGAGCAGTACTTC.